The 5 T cell receptor beta chains below all came from one sample that was sequenced in a study of neurological immune-mediated disorders. Time point specified: longitudinal time-point 3. From the 5' RACE reads, TCRdb called clonotypes with MiXCR, one entry per CDR3 protein. Of roughly 57,000 distinct CDR3 sequences in the sample, 6.5% to 8.5% are singletons; the top ten hold 1.9%. What was sequenced was PBMCs. These receptors came from a middle-aged woman in good health.

This clonotype occurred many times. The chain recombines TRBV5-1 with TRBJ2-1; a possible D gene is TRBD2 (6 bases). CDR1 is SGHRS, CDR2 YFSETQ, per germline. Between the trimmed V and J ends, which lost 2 bases and 8 bases, there was a span of 11 bases. This CDR3 is 13 amino acids long. CDR3 in amino acids: CASSFSGSHEQFF. The CDR3 nucleotides read TGCGCCAGCAGCTTCTCCGGGAGCCATGAGCAGTTCTTC. The entire variable domain, with the rest obtained from reference TRBV5-1 and TRBJ2-1, is as follows: KAGVTQTPRYLIKTRGQQVTLSCSPISGHRSVSWYQQTPGQGLQFLFEYFSETQRNKGNFPGRFSGRQFSNSRSEMNVSTLELGDSALYLCASSFSGSHEQFFGPGTRLTVL.

This clonotype is labeled as medium-sized. V gene TRBV5-1 combines with J gene TRBJ2-1, with TRBD2 matching 8 bases. CDR3 length equals 14 residues. J lost 4 bases, V lost 4 bases, and 4 bases had no gene match. CDR1 and CDR2 (germline): SGHRS, YFSETQ. The CDR3 region has the DNA TGCGCCAGCAGCCCCGGGGGGGAATACAATGAGCAGTTCTTC. As protein: CASSPGGEYNEQFF.

This clonotype showed up many times. The chain is built from TRBV6-5 and TRBJ2-5; 9 bases map to TRBD2. This CDR3 comprises 15 residues. CDR1 and CDR2 (germline): MNHEY, SVGAGI. V was pared by 6 bases and J by 3 bases, with 8 bases of the junction left unmatched. This CDR3 reads CASSHGREGKETQYF. The CDR3 region has the DNA TGTGCCAGCAGCCACGGGCGGGAGGGGAAAGAGACCCAGTACTTC.

In this sample, this clonotype turned up many times. The chain recombines TRBV10-3 with TRBJ2-7; D ambiguous. V was cut by 4 bases and J by 4 bases, with 5 bases left in between. Germline V lookup: CDR1 ENHRY, CDR2 SYGVKD. There are 11 residues in the CDR3. In DNA form, the CDR3 reads TGTGCCATCAGTGCGGAGTACGAGCAGTACTTC. This translates into CAISAEYEQYF.

This clonotype was found many times. The chain combines TRBV6-5 with TRBJ2-3; the D is unclear. The length of the CDR3 is 12 residues. Between the trimmed V and J ends, which lost 10 bases and 7 bases, there was a span of 15 bases. Looked up from germline, CDR1 is MNHEY and CDR2 is SVGAGI. The CDR3 sequence is CATLGPANTQYF. The DNA for the CDR3 is TGTGCCACCTTAGGACCGGCGAATACGCAGTATTTT.